These 12 T cell receptor beta chains came from one sample sequenced in a study of T cells in Graves' hyperthyroidism and ophthalmopathy (dated by TCRdb to the late 2010s). Library method: multiplex PCR. These reads were obtained on an Illumina HiSeq 2000. The TCR beta CDR3 regions were amplified from RNA transcripts. The TCR CDR3 was subjected to a first round of RT-PCR using the HTBI primer set and the Qiagen OneStep RT-PCR kit. TCRdb reran the public reads through fastp at Q25 and MiXCR, keeping productive beta chains. All rows with the same CDR3 protein become a single entry with the most common DNA and genes. This sample has about 840,000 distinct CDR3 sequences in its table, and 38% of those were observed once. 8.9% of the sample is held by the ten biggest clonotypes. The sample taken for sequencing was blood. The receptors shown here come from a man between 18 and 35 years old with Graves' hyperthyroidism.

This clonotype was detected ten times or more. The chain is built from TRBV13 and TRBJ1-2; perhaps TRBD1 as D (5 bases). Trimming took off 1 base at V and 8 bases at J, with 11 bases between the two ends. Germline CDR1 and CDR2: PRHDT and FYEKMQ (reference sequence). The CDR3 has 13 amino acids. The CDR3 DNA is TGTGCCAGCAGCTTAGAAGGAGGGGCCGGCTACACCTTC. As protein: CASSLEGGAGYTF.

The V gene is TRBV11-1, the J gene TRBJ2-5, with TRBD2 as a possible D gene (5 bases). CDR3 length: 11 residues. The germline V gene encodes CDR1 SGHAT and CDR2 FQDESV (reference sequence). Trimming took 8 bases from V and 7 from J, leaving 11 bases between them. The CDR3 sequence is CASGPRGTQYF. The CDR3 bases are TGTGCCAGCGGACCTCGGGGGACCCAGTACTTC.

The chain carries TRBV13 and TRBJ2-7; 8 bases line up with TRBD1. Trimming at V came to 1 base and at J to 4 bases, leaving 3 bases not matched to a gene. Germline values: CDR1 PRHDT, CDR2 FYEKMQ (reference sequence). This CDR3 is built from 14 residues. CDR3 region: CASSLEDRAYEQYF. The DNA of the CDR3 is TGTGCCAGCAGCTTAGAGGACAGGGCGTACGAGCAGTACTTC. Filled out from reference TRBV13 and TRBJ2-7, the complete variable domain reads AAGVIQSPRHLIKEKRETATLKCYPIPRHDTVYWYQQGPGQDPQFLISFYEKMQSDKGSIPDRFSAQQFSDYHSELNMSSLELGDSALYFCASSLEDRAYEQYFGPGTRLTVT.

CDR3 sequence (DNA): TGTGCCAGTAGTATAGACGGGGCTGGCGAAAAACTGTTTTTT. Its translation is CASSIDGAGEKLFF. The chain has TRBV19 and TRBJ1-4, with D possibly being TRBD1 (5 bases). The CDR3 spans 14 residues. The V and J ends lost 0 bases and 8 bases respectively, with 10 bases between them. Looked up from germline, CDR1 is LNHDA and CDR2 is SQIVND (reference sequence). The complete variable domain, with remaining parts taken from reference TRBV19 and TRBJ1-4, reads DGGITQSPKYLFRKEGQNVTLSCEQNLNHDAMYWYRQDPGQGLRLIYYSQIVNDFQKGDIAEGYSVSREKKESFPLTVTSAQKNPTAFYLCASSIDGAGEKLFFGSGTQLSVL.

The chain couples TRBV5-1 to TRBJ2-7, with D tentatively TRBD1 or TRBD2 (5 bases each). Trimming shortened V by 0 bases and J by 6 bases, and 16 bases separated the two germline ends. The CDR3 consists of 15 residues. The V gene's germline CDR1 is SGHRS and CDR2 YFSETQ. The CDR3 sequence: CASSLGGRESGEQYF. CDR3 nucleotides: TGCGCCAGCAGCTTGGGAGGCAGGGAGAGTGGCGAGCAGTACTTC.

The chain employs TRBV5-1 and TRBJ1-6, with 7 bases lining up with TRBD1. Trimming cost V 4 bases and J 0 bases; bases outside gene matches: 7. This CDR3 has 17 residues. Germline V lookup: CDR1 SGHRS, CDR2 YFSETQ. The CDR3 DNA sequence: TGCGCCAGCAGCCCGATGGGGGACAGCTCCTATAATTCACCCCTCCACTTT. It is translated as CASSPMGDSSYNSPLHF.

The chain links TRBV6-1 to TRBJ2-6; D is ambiguous. The ends were cut back, 3 bases at V and 4 bases at J, with 7 bases in the middle. The length of the CDR3 is 14 residues. Germline V gene lookup returns CDR1 MNHNS and CDR2 SASEGT. The chain's CDR3 is CASSDAAGANVLTF. CDR3 bases: TGTGCCAGCAGTGACGCAGCCGGGGCCAACGTCCTGACTTTC.

V usage is TRBV7-9 and J usage is TRBJ2-7; TRBD1 might be the D (6 bases). Germline V CDR1 and CDR2: SEHNR, FQNEAQ (reference sequence). V gave up 2 bases and J gave up 5 bases, with 10 bases separating them. This CDR3 contains 13 residues. The CDR3, as DNA: TGTGCCAGCAGCTTAAGATACAGGGACGAGCAGTACTTC. Translated: CASSLRYRDEQYF.

The rearrangement joins TRBV28 to TRBJ2-5; unclear D gene. The CDR3 is 13 amino acids. Germline CDR1 reads MDHEN; CDR2 reads SYDVKM. Deletions cut 6 bases from V and 10 bases from J, with 18 bases between. The CDR3 sequence is CASSTSRTVYQYF. CDR3 DNA sequence: TGTGCCAGCAGCACCTCCCGGACGGTGTACCAGTACTTC.

The V and J genes are TRBV14 and TRBJ1-5; D is ambiguous. The V gene lost 1 base and the J gene lost 3 bases, with 10 bases spanning the gap. The CDR3 is 15 residues long. Looked up from germline, CDR1 is SGHDN and CDR2 is FVKESK. CDR3 sequence (DNA): TGTGCCAGCAGCCAAGTTTGGGCATACAATCAGCCCCAGCATTTT. This gives the protein CASSQVWAYNQPQHF.

V gene TRBV9 combines with J gene TRBJ1-1; D is undetermined. CDR3 length: 15 amino acids. The germline V and J ends were trimmed by 4 bases and 0 bases, with 13 bases remaining between them. The germline V gene encodes CDR1 SGDLS and CDR2 YYNGEE. The CDR3 region is CASSPIHPVNTEAFF. The CDR3 DNA sequence: TGTGCCAGCAGCCCGATACACCCCGTGAACACTGAAGCTTTCTTT.

The genes are TRBV29-1 and TRBJ2-7, with a tentative D call TRBD2 (6 bases). The CDR3 contains 14 residues. CDR1 is SQVTM, CDR2 ANQGSEA, per germline. With 4 bases removed from V and 2 bases from J, the gap between germline ends came to 15 bases. This chain's CDR3 is CSVVGGPATYEQYF. CDR3 DNA: TGCAGCGTTGTCGGGGGACCGGCAACCTACGAGCAGTACTTC.